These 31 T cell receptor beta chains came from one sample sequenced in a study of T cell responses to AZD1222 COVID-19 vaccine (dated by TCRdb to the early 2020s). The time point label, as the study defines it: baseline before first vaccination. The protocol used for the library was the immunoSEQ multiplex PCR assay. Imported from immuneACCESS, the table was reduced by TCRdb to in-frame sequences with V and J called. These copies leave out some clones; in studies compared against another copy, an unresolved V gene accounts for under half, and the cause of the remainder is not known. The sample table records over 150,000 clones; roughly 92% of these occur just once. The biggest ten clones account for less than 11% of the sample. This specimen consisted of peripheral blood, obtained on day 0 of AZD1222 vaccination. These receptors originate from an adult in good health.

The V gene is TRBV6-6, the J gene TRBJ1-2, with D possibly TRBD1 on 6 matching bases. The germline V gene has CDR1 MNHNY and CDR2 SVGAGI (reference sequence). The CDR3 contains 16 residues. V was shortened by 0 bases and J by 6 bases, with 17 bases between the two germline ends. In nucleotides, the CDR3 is TGTGCCAGCAGTTACTCGTCCTGGTACGGGGGGCATGGCTACACCTTC. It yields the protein CASSYSSWYGGHGYTF.

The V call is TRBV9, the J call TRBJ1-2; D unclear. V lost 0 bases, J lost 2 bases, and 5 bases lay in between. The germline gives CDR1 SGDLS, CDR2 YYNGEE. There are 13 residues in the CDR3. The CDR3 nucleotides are TGTGCCAGCAGCGTAGAGGTCAACTATGGCTACACCTTC. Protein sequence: CASSVEVNYGYTF. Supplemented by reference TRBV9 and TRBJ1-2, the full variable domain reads DSGVTQTPKHLITATGQRVTLRCSPRSGDLSVYWYQQSLDQGLQFLIQYYNGEERAKGNILERFSAQQFPDLHSELNLSSLELGDSALYFCASSVEVNYGYTFGSGTRLTVV.

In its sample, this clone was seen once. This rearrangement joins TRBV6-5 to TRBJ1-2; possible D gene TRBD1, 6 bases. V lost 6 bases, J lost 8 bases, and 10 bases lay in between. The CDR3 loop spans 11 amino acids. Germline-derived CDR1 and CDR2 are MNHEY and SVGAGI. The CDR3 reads CASRGAKGYTF. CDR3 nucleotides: TGTGCCAGCAGGGGGGCTAAAGGCTACACCTTC.

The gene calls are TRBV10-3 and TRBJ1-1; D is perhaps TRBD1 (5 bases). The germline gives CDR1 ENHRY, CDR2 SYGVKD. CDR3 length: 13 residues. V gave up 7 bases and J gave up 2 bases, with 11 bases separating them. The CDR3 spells CAITQGPNTEAFF. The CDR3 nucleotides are TGTGCCATCACCCAGGGCCCAAACACTGAAGCTTTCTTT.

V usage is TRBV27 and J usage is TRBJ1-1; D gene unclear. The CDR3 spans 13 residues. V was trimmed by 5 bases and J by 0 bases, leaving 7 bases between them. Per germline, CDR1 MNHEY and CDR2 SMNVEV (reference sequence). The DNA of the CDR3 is TGTGCCAGCAGTCAGACACTGAACACTGAAGCTTTCTTT. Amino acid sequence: CASSQTLNTEAFF.

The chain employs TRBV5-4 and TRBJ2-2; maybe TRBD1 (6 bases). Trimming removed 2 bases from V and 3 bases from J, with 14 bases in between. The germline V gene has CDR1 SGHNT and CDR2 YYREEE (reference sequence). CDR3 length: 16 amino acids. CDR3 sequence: CASSLQGPIDTGELFF. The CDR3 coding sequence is TGTGCCAGCAGCTTACAGGGTCCCATAGACACCGGGGAGCTGTTTTTT. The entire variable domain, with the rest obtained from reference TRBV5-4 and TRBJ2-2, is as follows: ETGVTQSPTHLIKTRGQQVTLRCSSQSGHNTVSWYQQALGQGPQFIFQYYREEENGRGNFPPRFSGLQFPNYSSELNVNALELDDSALYLCASSLQGPIDTGELFFGEGSRLTVL.

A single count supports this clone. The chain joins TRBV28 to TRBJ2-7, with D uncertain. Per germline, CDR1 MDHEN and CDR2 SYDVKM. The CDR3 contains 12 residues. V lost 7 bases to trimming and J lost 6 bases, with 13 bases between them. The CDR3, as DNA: TGTGCCAGCAATCAACCATTGACCGAGCAGTACTTC. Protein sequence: CASNQPLTEQYF. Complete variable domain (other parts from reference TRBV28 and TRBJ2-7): DVKVTQSSRYLVKRTGEKVFLECVQDMDHENMFWYRQDPGLGLRLIYFSYDVKMKEKGDIPEGYSVSREKKERFSLILESASTNQTSMYLCASNQPLTEQYFGPGTRLTVT.

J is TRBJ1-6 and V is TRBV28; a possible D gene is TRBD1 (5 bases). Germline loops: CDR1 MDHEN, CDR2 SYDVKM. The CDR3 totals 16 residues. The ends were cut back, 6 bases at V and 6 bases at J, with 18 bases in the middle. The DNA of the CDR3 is TGTGCCAGCAGCTTGGACTTAACGGGACCTAATTCACCCCTCCACTTT. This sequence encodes CASSLDLTGPNSPLHF.

The CDR3 sequence: CASSNYYPRTGVFFWESAAYEQYV. CDR3 DNA sequence: TGTGCCAGCAGCAACTATTATCCTAGGACAGGGGTTTTTTTTTGGGAATCTGCTGCCTACGAGCAGTACGTC. The chain has TRBV21-1 and TRBJ2-7; the DNA was not used to check the table's D call, TRBD1. TRBV21-1 is described as a pseudogene. The CDR3 covers 24 residues.

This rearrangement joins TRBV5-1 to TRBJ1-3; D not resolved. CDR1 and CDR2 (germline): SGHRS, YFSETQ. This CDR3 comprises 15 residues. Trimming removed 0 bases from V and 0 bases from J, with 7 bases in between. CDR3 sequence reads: CASSLGYRSGNTIYF. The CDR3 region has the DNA TGCGCCAGCAGCTTGGGGTATCGCTCTGGAAACACCATATATTTT.

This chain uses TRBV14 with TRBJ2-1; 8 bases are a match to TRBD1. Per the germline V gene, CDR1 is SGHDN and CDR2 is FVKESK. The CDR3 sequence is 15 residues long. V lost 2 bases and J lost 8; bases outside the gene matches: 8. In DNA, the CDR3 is TGTGCCAGCAGCCAATTTTTTTCAGGGGGCGATGAGCAGTTCTTC. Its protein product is CASSQFFSGGDEQFF.

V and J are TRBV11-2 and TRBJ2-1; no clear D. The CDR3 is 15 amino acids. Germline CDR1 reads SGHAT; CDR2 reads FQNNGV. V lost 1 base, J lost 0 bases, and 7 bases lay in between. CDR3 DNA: TGTGCCAGCAGCTTAGGGCCTAGCTCCTACAATGAGCAGTTCTTC. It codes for CASSLGPSSYNEQFF.

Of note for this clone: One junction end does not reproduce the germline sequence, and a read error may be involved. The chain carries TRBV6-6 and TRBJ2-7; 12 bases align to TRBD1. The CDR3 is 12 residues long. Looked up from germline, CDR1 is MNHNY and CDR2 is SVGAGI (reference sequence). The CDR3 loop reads CASRPGQGAISF. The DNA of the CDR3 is TGTGCCAGCAGGCCGGGACAGGGGGCGATTTCCTTC.

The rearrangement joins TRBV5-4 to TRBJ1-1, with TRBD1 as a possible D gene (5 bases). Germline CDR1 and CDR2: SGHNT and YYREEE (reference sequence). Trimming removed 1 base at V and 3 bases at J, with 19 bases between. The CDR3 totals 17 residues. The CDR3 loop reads CASSLYWGFNKHTEAFF. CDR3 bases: TGTGCCAGCAGCTTGTACTGGGGCTTCAATAAGCACACTGAAGCTTTCTTT.

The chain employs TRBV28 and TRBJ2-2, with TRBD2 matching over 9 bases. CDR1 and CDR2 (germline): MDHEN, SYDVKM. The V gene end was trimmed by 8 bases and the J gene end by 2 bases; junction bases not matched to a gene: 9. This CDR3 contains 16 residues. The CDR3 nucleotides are TGTGCCAGCGGTGCCGTAGCGGGAGCTAACACCGGGGAGCTGTTTTTT. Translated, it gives CASGAVAGANTGELFF.

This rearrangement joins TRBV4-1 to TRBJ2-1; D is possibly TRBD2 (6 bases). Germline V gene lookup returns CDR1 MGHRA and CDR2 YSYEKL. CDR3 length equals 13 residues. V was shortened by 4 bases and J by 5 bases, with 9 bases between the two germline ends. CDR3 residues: CASSRGENNEQFF. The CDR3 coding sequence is TGCGCCAGCAGCCGCGGGGAGAACAATGAGCAGTTCTTC.

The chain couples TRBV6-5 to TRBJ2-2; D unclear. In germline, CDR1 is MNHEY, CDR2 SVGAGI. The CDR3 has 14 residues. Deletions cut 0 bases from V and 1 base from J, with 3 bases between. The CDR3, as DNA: TGTGCCAGCAGTTACTCAGGGAACACCGGGGAGCTGTTTTTT. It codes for CASSYSGNTGELFF.

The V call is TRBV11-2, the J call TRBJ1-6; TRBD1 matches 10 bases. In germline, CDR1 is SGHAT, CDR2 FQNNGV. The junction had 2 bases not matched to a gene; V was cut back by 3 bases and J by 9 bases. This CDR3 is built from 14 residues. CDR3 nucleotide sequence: TGTGCCAGCAGCTTGGGACAGGGGAGTTCACCCCTCCACTTT. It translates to CASSLGQGSSPLHF. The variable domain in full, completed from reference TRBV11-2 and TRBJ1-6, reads EAGVAQSPRYKIIEKRQSVAFWCNPISGHATLYWYQQILGQGPKLLIQFQNNGVVDDSQLPKDRFSAERLKGVDSTLKIQPAKLEDSAVYLCASSLGQGSSPLHFGNGTRLTVT.

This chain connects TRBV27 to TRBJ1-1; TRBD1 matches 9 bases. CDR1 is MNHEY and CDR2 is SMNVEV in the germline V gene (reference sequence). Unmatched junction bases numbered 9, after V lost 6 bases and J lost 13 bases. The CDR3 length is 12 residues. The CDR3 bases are TGTGCCAGCAGAACGGGACAGGGATTTGGTTTCTTT. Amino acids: CASRTGQGFGFF.

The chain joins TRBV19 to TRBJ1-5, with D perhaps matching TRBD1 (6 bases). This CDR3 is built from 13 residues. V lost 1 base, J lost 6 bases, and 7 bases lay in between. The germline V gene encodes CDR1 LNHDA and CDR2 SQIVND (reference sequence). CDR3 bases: TGTGCCAGTAGTATAGGGGGGGCTCAGCCCCAGCATTTT. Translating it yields CASSIGGAQPQHF.

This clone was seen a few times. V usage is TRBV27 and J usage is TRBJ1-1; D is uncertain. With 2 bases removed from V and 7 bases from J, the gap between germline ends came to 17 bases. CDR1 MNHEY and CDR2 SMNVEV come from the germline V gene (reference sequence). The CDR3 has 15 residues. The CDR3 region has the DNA TGTGCCAGCAGTTTAATCGGACCTTTACCGAATGAAGCTTTCTTT. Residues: CASSLIGPLPNEAFF.

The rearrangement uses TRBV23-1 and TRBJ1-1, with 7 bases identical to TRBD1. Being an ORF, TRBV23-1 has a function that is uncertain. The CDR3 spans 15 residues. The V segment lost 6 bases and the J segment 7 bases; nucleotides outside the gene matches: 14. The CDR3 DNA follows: TGCGCCAGCAGACCTCGTCCGGGACAGTCGAGTGAAGCTTTCTTT. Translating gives CASRPRPGQSSEAFF.

The CDR3 loop is CASSTGREAPYEQYF. The CDR3 DNA reads as TGTGCCAGCAGCACTGGGCGGGAGGCCCCCTACGAGCAGTACTTC. The rearrangement joins TRBV5-5 to TRBJ2-7, with TRBD2 identical over 8 bases. CDR3 length: 15 residues. Germline values: CDR1 SGHKS, CDR2 YYEKEE (reference sequence). The V gene end was trimmed by 4 bases and the J gene end by 2 bases; junction bases not matched to a gene: 8.

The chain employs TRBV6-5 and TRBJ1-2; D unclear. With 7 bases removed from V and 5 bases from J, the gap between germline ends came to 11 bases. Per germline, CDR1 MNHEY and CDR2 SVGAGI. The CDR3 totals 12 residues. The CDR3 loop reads CASNGASYGYTF. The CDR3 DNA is TGTGCCAGCAACGGAGCTTCTTATGGCTACACCTTC.

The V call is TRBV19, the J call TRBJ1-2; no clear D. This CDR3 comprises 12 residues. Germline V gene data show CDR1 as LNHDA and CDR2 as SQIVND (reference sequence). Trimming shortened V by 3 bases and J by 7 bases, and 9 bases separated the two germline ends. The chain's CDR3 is CASSMGQTGYTF. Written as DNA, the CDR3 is TGTGCCAGTAGTATGGGCCAGACTGGCTACACCTTC.

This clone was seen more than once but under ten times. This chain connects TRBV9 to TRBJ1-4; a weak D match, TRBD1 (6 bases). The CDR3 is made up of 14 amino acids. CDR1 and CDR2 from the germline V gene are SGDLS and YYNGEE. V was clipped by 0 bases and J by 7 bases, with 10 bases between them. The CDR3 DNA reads TGTGCCAGCAGCGTAGGAGGGGGAGCTGAAAAACTGTTTTTT. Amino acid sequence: CASSVGGGAEKLFF.

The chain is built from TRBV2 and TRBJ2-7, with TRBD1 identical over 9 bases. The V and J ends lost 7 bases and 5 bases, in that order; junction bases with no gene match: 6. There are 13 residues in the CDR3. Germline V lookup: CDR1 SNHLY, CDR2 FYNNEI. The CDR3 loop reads CASTPTGGDEQYF. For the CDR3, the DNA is TGTGCCAGCACCCCGACAGGGGGAGACGAGCAGTACTTC.

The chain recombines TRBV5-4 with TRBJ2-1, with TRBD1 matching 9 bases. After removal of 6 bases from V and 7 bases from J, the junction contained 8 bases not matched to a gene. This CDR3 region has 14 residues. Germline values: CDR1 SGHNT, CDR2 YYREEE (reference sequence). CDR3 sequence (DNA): TGTGCCAGCACGCCGGGACAGGGTGGGAATGAGCAGTTCTTC. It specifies CASTPGQGGNEQFF.

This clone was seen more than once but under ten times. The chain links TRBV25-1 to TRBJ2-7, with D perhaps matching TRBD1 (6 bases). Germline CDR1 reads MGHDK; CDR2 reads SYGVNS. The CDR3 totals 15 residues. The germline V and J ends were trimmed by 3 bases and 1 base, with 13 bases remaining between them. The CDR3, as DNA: TGTGCCAGCAGTGAGCCAGAAGGGGGATCCTACGAGCAGTACTTC. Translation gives CASSEPEGGSYEQYF.

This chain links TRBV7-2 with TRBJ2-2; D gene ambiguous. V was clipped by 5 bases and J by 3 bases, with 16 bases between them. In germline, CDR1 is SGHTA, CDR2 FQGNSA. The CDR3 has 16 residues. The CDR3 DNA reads TGTGCCAGCAGCCCGCCGCGAGTTGTTTACACCGGGGAGCTGTTTTTT. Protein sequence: CASSPPRVVYTGELFF.

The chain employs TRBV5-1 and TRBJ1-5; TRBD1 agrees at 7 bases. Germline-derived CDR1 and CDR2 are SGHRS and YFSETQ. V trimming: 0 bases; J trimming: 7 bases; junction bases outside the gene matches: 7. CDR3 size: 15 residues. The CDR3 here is CASSLGGGRGQPQHF. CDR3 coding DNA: TGCGCCAGCAGCTTGGGAGGGGGCAGAGGCCAGCCCCAGCATTTT.